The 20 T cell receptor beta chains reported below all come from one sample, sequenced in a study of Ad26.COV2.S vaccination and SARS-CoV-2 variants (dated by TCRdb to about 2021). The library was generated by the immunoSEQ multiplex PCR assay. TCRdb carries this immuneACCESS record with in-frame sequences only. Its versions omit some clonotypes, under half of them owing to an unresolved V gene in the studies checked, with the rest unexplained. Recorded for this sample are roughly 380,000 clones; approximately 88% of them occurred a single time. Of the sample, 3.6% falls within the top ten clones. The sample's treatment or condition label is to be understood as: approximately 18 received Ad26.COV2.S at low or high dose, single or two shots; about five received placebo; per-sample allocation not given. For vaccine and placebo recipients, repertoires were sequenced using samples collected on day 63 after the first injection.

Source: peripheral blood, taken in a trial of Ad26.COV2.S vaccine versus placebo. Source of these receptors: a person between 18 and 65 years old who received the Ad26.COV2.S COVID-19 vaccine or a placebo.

The CDR3 DNA follows: TGTGCCAGCAGTGAGAGGGGAGACTATGGCTACACCTTC. It specifies CASSERGDYGYTF. The rearrangement joins TRBV6-4 to TRBJ1-2; perhaps TRBD1 as D (5 bases). CDR1 is MRHNA and CDR2 is SNTAGT in the germline V gene. The CDR3 extends over 13 amino acids. Deletions cut 3 bases from V and 3 bases from J, with 8 bases between.

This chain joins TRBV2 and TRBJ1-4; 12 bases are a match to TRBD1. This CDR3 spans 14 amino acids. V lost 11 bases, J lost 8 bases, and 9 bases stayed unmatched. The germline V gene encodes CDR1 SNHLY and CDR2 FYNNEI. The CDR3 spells CAGGQGAIREKLFF. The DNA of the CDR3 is TGTGCCGGGGGACAGGGGGCCATAAGGGAAAAACTGTTTTTT.

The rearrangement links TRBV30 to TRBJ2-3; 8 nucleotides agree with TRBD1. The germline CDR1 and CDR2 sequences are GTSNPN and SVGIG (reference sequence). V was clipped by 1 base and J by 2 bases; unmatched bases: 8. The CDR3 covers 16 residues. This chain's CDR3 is CAWSDTGQGNTDTQYF. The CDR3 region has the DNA TGTGCCTGGAGTGACACCGGACAGGGAAACACAGATACGCAGTATTTT.

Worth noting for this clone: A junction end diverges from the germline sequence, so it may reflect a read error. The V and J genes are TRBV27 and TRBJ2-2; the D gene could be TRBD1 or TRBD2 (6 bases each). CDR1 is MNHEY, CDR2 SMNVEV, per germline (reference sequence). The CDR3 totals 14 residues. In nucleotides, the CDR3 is TGTGCCAGCGGCGTCGGGGGCTTCACCCGGGAGCTGTTTTTT. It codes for CASGVGGFTRELFF.

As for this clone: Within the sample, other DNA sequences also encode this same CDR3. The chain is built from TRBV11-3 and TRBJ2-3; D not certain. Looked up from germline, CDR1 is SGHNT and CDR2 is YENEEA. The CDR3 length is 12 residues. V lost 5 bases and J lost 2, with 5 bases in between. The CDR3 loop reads CASSLNTDTQYF. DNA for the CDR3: TGTGCCAGCAGCCTTAACACAGATACGCAGTATTTT.

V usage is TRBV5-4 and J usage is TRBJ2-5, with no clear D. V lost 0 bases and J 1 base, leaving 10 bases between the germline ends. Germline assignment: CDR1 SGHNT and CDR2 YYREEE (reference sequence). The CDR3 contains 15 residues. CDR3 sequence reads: CASSLVAGFQETQYF. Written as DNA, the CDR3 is TGTGCCAGCAGCTTGGTGGCTGGGTTCCAAGAGACCCAGTACTTC.

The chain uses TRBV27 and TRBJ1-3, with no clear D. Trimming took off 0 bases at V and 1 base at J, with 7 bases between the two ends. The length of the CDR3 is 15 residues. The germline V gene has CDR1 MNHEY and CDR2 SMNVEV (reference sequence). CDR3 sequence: CASSLSGFSGNTIYF. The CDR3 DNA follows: TGTGCCAGCAGTTTATCGGGGTTTTCTGGAAACACCATATATTTT.

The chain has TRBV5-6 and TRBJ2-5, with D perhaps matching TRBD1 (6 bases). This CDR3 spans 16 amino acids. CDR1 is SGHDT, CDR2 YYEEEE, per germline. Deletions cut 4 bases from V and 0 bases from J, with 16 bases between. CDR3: CASSAPSTGYQETQYF. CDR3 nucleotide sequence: TGTGCCAGCAGCGCCCCTTCGACAGGTTACCAAGAGACCCAGTACTTC.

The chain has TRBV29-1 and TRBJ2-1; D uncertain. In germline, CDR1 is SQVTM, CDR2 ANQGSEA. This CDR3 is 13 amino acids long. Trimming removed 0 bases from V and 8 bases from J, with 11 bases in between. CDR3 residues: CSVEDQQPYEQFF. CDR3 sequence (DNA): TGCAGCGTTGAAGATCAGCAGCCATATGAGCAGTTCTTC.

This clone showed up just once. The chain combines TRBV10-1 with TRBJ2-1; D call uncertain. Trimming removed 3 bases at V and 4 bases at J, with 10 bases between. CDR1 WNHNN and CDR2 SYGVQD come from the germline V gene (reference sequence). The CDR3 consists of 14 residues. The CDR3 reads CASSDGNGYNEQFF. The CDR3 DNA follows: TGCGCCAGCAGTGATGGGAATGGTTACAATGAGCAGTTCTTC.

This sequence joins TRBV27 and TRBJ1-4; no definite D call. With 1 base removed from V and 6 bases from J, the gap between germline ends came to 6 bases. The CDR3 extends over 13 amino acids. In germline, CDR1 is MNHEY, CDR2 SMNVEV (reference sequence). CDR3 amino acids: CASSLYTDEKLFF. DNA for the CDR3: TGTGCCAGCAGTTTATATACTGATGAAAAACTGTTTTTT.

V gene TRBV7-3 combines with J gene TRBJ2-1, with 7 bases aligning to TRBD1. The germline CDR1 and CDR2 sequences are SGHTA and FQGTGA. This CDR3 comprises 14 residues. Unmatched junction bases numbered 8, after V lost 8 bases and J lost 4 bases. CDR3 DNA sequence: TGTGCCAGCGGTCGTTCAGGGGGATACAATGAGCAGTTCTTC. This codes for CASGRSGGYNEQFF.

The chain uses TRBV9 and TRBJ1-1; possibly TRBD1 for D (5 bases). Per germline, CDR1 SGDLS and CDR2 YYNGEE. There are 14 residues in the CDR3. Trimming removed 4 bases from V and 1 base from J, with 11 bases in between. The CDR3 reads CASSPSGGNTEAFF. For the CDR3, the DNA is TGTGCCAGCAGCCCGTCTGGGGGGAACACTGAAGCTTTCTTT.

Here the CDR3 reads CASTAKGRGYGYTF. The DNA of the CDR3 is TGCGCCAGCACAGCAAAGGGACGGGGCTATGGCTACACCTTC. The V call is TRBV10-1, the J call TRBJ1-2, with D possibly TRBD1 on 5 matching bases. Germline CDR1 and CDR2: WNHNN and SYGVQD (reference sequence). The CDR3 consists of 14 residues. With 7 bases removed from V and 4 bases from J, the gap between germline ends came to 16 bases.

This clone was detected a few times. Here the CDR3 DNA reads TGTGCCAGCAGTAGATCCGGGACAGGGATTCAGCCCCAGCATTTT. It yields the protein CASSRSGTGIQPQHF. This sequence joins TRBV2 and TRBJ1-5, with TRBD1 matching over 9 bases. The length of the CDR3 is 15 residues. The germline CDR1 and CDR2 sequences are SNHLY and FYNNEI. The ends lost 5 bases at V and 6 bases at J; junction bases unmatched: 8.

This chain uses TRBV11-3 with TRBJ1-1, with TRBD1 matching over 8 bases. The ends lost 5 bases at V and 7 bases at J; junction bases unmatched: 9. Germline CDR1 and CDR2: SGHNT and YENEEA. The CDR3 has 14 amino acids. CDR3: CASSGSGTGYEAFF. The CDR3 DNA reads TGTGCCAGCAGCGGATCCGGGACAGGCTATGAAGCTTTCTTT.

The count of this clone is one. CDR3 protein: CASSLGGQGAYEQYF. The CDR3 region has the DNA TGTGCCAGCAGCCTCGGGGGACAGGGGGCCTACGAGCAGTACTTC. This chain uses TRBV6-5 with TRBJ2-7; 11 nucleotides agree with TRBD1. The V gene's germline CDR1 is MNHEY and CDR2 SVGAGI. The CDR3 extends over 15 amino acids. Trimming removed 6 bases from V and 2 bases from J; junction bases left unmatched: 6.

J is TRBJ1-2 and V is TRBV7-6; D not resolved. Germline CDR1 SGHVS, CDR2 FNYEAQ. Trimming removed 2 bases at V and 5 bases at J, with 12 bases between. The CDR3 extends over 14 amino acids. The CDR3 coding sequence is TGTGCCAGCAGCTTAAGGTGGGCCCGTTATGGCTACACCTTC. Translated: CASSLRWARYGYTF.

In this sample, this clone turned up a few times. CDR3 in amino acids: CASSLGQLENEQYF. The CDR3 DNA reads as TGTGCCAGCAGCCTGGGACAGTTAGAAAACGAGCAGTACTTC. The chain carries TRBV6-5 and TRBJ2-7; 7 bases map to TRBD1. In germline, CDR1 is MNHEY, CDR2 SVGAGI. The CDR3 sequence is 14 residues long. J lost 5 bases, V lost 6 bases, and 10 bases had no gene match.

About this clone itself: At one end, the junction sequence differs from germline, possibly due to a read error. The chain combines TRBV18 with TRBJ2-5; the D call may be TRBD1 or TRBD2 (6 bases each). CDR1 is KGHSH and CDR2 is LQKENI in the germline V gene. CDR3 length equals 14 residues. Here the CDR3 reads CASSLPGAQGTQYF. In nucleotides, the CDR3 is TGTGCCAGCTCTCTTCCGGGGGCCCAAGGGACCCAGTACTTC. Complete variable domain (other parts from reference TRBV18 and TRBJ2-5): NAGVMQNPRHLVRRRGQEARLRCSPMKGHSHVYWYRQLPEEGLKFMVYLQKENIIDESGMPKERFSAEFPKEGPSILRIQQVVRGDSAAYFCASSLPGAQGTQYFGPGTRLLVL.